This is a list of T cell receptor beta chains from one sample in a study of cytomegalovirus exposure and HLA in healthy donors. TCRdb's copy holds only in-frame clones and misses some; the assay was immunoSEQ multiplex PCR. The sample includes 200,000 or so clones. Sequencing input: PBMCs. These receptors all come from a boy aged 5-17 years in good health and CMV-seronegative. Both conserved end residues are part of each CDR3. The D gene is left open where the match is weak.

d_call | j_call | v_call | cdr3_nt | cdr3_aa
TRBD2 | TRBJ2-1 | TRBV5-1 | TGCGCCAGCAGCGGACGACTAGCGGAGTCTTACAATGAGCAGTTCTTC | CASSGRLAESYNEQFF
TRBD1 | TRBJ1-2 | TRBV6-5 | TGTGCCAGCAGTTACTCGACAGCTCGACAGGGGGATGGCTACACCTTC | CASSYSTARQGDGYTF
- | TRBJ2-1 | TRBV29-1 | TGCAGCGCCCAAAGGACTACCTACAATGAGCAGTTCTTC | CSAQRTTYNEQFF
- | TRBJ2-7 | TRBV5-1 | TGCGCCAGCAGCTTGGGAGGTTATGAGTTCGGGCAGTACTTC | CASSLGGYEFGQYF
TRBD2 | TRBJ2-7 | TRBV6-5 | TGTGCCAGCGGTTCTGTGACTAGCGGGGCCTACGAGCAGTACTTC | CASGSVTSGAYEQYF
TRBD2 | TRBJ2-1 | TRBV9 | TGTGCCAGCAGCGTCCCCGGGACTAGCAGGAATGAGCAGTTCTTC | CASSVPGTSRNEQFF
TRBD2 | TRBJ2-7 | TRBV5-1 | TGCGCCAGCAGCGGACGGACTAGCGGGGGCTACGAGCAGTACTTC | CASSGRTSGGYEQYF
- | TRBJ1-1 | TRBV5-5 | TGTGCCAGCAGCTCCAGGGGAAACACTGAAGCTTTCTTT | CASSSRGNTEAFF
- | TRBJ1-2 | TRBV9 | TGTGCCAGCAGCGTAGACAGGAACTATGGCTACACCTTC | CASSVDRNYGYTF
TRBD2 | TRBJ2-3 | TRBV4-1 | TGCGCCAGCAGCCACGTCCGGGACTACACAGATACGCAGTATTTT | CASSHVRDYTDTQYF
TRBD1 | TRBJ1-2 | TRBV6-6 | TGTGCCAGCAGAAAACAGGGGGTGGACTATGACTACACCTTC | CASRKQGVDYDYTF
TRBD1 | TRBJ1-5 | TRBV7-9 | TGTGCCAGCAGCGCAACAGGGGAGAGTGGGCCCCAGCATTTT | CASSATGESGPQHF
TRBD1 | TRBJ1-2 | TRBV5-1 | TGCGCCAGCAGCCGGACCGCGGGACAGGGGACTACTAACTATGGCTACACCTTC | CASSRTAGQGTTNYGYTF
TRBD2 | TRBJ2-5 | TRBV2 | TGTGCCAGCAGGGGGGTAGCGGGGGCCTTGCAAGAGACCCAGTACTTC | CASRGVAGALQETQYF
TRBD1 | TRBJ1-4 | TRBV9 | TGTGCCAGCAGCGTAGGGGACAGGGGCTTCGAAAAACTGTTTTTT | CASSVGDRGFEKLFF
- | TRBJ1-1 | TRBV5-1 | TGCGCCAGCAGCCCGGACGGGGGGACCACTGAAGCTTTCTTT | CASSPDGGTTEAFF
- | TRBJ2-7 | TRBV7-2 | TGTGCCAGCAGCTCGGACATCTCGGACGAGCAGTACTTC | CASSSDISDEQYF
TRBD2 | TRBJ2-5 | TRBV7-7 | TGTGCTAGCAGCTTAGGGCCCGGGGGAGCGGGGGGCCCCCAAGAGACCCAGTACTTC | CASSLGPGGAGGPQETQYF
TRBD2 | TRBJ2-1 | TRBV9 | TGTGCCAGCAGCGTAACTAGCGGGGCTTACAATGAGCAGTTCTTC | CASSVTSGAYNEQFF
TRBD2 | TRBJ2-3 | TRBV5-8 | TGTGCCAGCAGCGGGACGGGGGGGCCGGCAGATACGCAGTATTTT | CASSGTGGPADTQYF
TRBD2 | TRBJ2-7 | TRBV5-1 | TGCGCCAGCAGCTTGAGCGGGGGGCCCATCTACGAGCAGTACTTC | CASSLSGGPIYEQYF
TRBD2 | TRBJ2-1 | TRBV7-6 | TGTGCCAGCAGCTTTAGCGGGGGGGCCGGACTTGAGCAGTTCTTC | CASSFSGGAGLEQFF
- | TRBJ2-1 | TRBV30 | TGTGCCTGGAGTGTAGGCGGGTGGTCCTACAATGAGCAGTTCTTC | CAWSVGGWSYNEQFF
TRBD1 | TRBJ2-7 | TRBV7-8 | TGTGCCAGCAGCACACGGGACAGCATTTCCTACGAGCAGTACTTC | CASSTRDSISYEQYF
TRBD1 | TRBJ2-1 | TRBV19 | TGTGCCAGTAGTGGTTCCGGGACAGGGGAAAATGAGCAGTTCTTC | CASSGSGTGENEQFF
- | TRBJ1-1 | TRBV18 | TGTGCCAGCTCACCACCGGTGTCAGCTGAAGCTTTCTTT | CASSPPVSAEAFF
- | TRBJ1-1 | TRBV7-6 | TGTGCCAGCAGCCTTACGGACAGCTCGAACACTGAAGCTTTCTTT | CASSLTDSSNTEAFF
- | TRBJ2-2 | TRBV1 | TGCACCAGCGGAGAGCGGGGGGGCGGTCTTCCCGGGGAGCTGTTTTTT | CTSGERGGGLPGELFF
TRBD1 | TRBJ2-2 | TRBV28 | TGTGCCAGCAGTTCTTCCCTCAGGGGGCCGAACACCGGGGAGCTGTTTTTT | CASSSSLRGPNTGELFF
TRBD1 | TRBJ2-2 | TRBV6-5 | TGTGCCAGCAGTTACGGACAGGGGGCGCAAGGGGAGCTGTTTTTT | CASSYGQGAQGELFF